There are a few counts of the clone carrying this T cell receptor beta chain. This CDR3 contains 15 residues. In germline, CDR1 is SGHRS, CDR2 YFSETQ. V gave up 0 bases and J gave up 0 bases, with 7 bases separating them. TCRdb independently ran MiXCR on the 5' RACE reads; one entry per CDR3 protein. The table lists under 250,000 distinct CDR3 sequences, over 8.5% of them singletons. These data come from a study of T-cell memory formation after mild COVID-19. The specimen was PBMCs or a T cell subset sorted from them (not recorded which). This TCR derives from a man aged 18-30 years who had mild COVID-19 (a few samples of this study predate the infection). Cell type and time point are not known. The J gene is TRBJ1-3, the V gene TRBV5-1; D not resolved. CDR3 sequence reads: CASSLDRISGNTIYF. Here the CDR3 DNA reads TGCGCCAGCAGCTTGGATCGAATCTCTGGAAACACCATATATTTT.